These 28 T cell receptor beta chains were sequenced from one sample in a study of T cells expressing NK-cell markers. TCRdb re-called the 5' RACE reads, yielding one record per CDR3 amino acid sequence without DNA. This sample's table reports 200,000 to 300,000 distinct CDR3 sequences. Sequencing input: blood T cells: a sorted CD56 or NKG2C T cell subset, CD4+ or CD8+ T cells, or bulk PBMC T cells (not recorded which). All receptors come from a man between 18 and 29 years old in good health.

The V call is TRBV24-1, the J call TRBJ2-4; TCRdb's D call of TRBD1 is untestable without DNA. The CDR3 runs 14 residues. Germline V lookup: CDR1 KGHDR, CDR2 SFDVKD. The CDR3 loop is CATSDARDQNIQYF.

This rearrangement joins TRBV5-6 to TRBJ2-7. CDR1 and CDR2 from the germline V gene are SGHDT and YYEEEE. This CDR3 comprises 14 residues. The CDR3 sequence is CASSAFRSSYEQYF. Drawing the rest from reference TRBV5-6 and TRBJ2-7, the complete variable domain is DAGVTQSPTHLIKTRGQQVTLRCSPKSGHDTVSWYQQALGQGPQFIFQYYEEEERQRGNFPDRFSGHQFPNYSSELNVNALLLGDSALYLCASSAFRSSYEQYFGPGTRLTVT.

This sequence joins TRBV29-1 and TRBJ2-7; TCRdb outputs TRBD1, but without DNA this stays unchecked. Germline CDR1 is SQVTM and CDR2 is ANQGSEA. CDR3 length equals 15 residues. CDR3 loop: CSVGPGQGSTYEQYF.

This sequence joins TRBV15 and TRBJ2-3; the TRBD1 assignment by TCRdb is unverifiable without DNA. This CDR3 is built from 19 residues. Germline CDR1 is LNHNV and CDR2 is YYDKDF (reference sequence). The chain's CDR3 is CAILGSSAAGQGDSDTQYF.

The gene calls are TRBV7-9 and TRBJ2-3; the D call from TCRdb, TRBD2, cannot be confirmed without DNA. The V gene's germline CDR1 is SEHNR and CDR2 FQNEAQ (reference sequence). This CDR3 region has 15 residues. This CDR3 is CASSPRAGVTDTQYF.

The chain links TRBV20-1 to TRBJ2-7. Germline V gene data show CDR1 as DFQATT and CDR2 as SNEGSKA (reference sequence). This CDR3 region has 14 residues. CDR3 loop: CSARGRASYYEQYF.

This rearrangement joins TRBV20-1 to TRBJ2-2; lacking DNA, the TRBD1 call made by TCRdb goes unchecked. The CDR3 contains 15 residues. Germline values: CDR1 DFQATT, CDR2 SNEGSKA (reference sequence). CDR3: CSAIKGTSNTGELFF.

V is TRBV12-3 or TRBV12-4 and J is TRBJ1-2. This CDR3 has 13 amino acids. CDR3 loop: CASSFAGSLGYTF.

V gene TRBV20-1 combines with J gene TRBJ2-7; the D call of TRBD1 rests on TCRdb alone, since no DNA is present to check it. The CDR3 length is 14 residues. The V gene's germline CDR1 is DFQATT and CDR2 SNEGSKA (reference sequence). The chain's CDR3 is CSARAPGPRGEQYF.

The V gene is TRBV10-2, the J gene TRBJ2-2; TCRdb returns TRBD1, unconfirmable since there is no DNA. In germline, CDR1 is WSHSY, CDR2 SAAADI. CDR3 size: 15 residues. CDR3: CASSLTGGDTGELFF.

The chain couples TRBV7-2 to TRBJ2-5; TCRdb's D call of TRBD2 is untestable without DNA. Germline assignment: CDR1 SGHTA and CDR2 FQGNSA. The CDR3 is 17 residues long. CDR3: CASSLLRTSGNRETQYF.

The chain combines TRBV5-1 with TRBJ1-2. Germline V lookup: CDR1 SGHRS, CDR2 YFSETQ. This CDR3 has 14 amino acids. This CDR3 reads CASTREGEYYGYTF.

This chain connects TRBV7-9 to TRBJ2-6; the TCRdb D gene call, TRBD1, has no DNA to confirm it. Per the germline V gene, CDR1 is SEHNR and CDR2 is FQNEAQ (reference sequence). The CDR3 length is 15 residues. Here the CDR3 reads CASSFGQSGANVLTF.

The V and J genes are TRBV20-1 and TRBJ2-3; TCRdb calls TRBD2, which cannot be checked without DNA. The CDR3 has 17 amino acids. Per the germline V gene, CDR1 is DFQATT and CDR2 is SNEGSKA (reference sequence). The CDR3 loop is CSASSPEILAGEDTQYF.

The V and J genes are TRBV5-4 and TRBJ2-5. Germline V lookup: CDR1 SGHNT, CDR2 YYREEE (reference sequence). This CDR3 is 16 amino acids long. The CDR3 here is CASSLGSLVGGETQYF.

The chain uses TRBV12-3 or TRBV12-4 and TRBJ2-1; TCRdb picks TRBD1, but there is no DNA to check that call. The CDR3 has 15 residues. The CDR3 loop is CASRKSGPGDNEQFF.

The chain couples TRBV20-1 to TRBJ2-5; TCRdb names TRBD1, which stays unverified in the absence of DNA. Germline V gene data show CDR1 as DFQATT and CDR2 as SNEGSKA (reference sequence). The CDR3 length is 13 residues. CDR3 loop: CSASGTRGPHQYF.

This chain uses TRBV20-1 with TRBJ2-5; the TRBD2 assignment by TCRdb is unverifiable without DNA. Germline CDR1 is DFQATT and CDR2 is SNEGSKA (reference sequence). CDR3 length: 16 amino acids. The CDR3 here is CSGTGLAGEGQETQYF.

The chain joins TRBV7-9 to TRBJ2-2; TCRdb indicates TRBD2, and absent DNA this call remains unverified. The germline CDR1 and CDR2 sequences are SEHNR and FQNEAQ (reference sequence). The CDR3 totals 19 residues. CDR3 amino acids: CASSLAGLAGDGGTGELFF.

The chain recombines TRBV5-1 with TRBJ2-3; TCRdb's D call, TRBD1, is unchecked because there is no DNA. Germline V lookup: CDR1 SGHRS, CDR2 YFSETQ. The CDR3 is 13 residues long. The CDR3: CASSLNWGDTQYF.

V gene TRBV11-3 combines with J gene TRBJ2-2. The germline CDR1 and CDR2 sequences are SGHNT and YENEEA. The CDR3 consists of 15 residues. The CDR3 loop is CASSATDGYTGELFF.

V is TRBV7-9 and J is TRBJ2-5. Germline CDR1 is SEHNR and CDR2 is FQNEAQ (reference sequence). The CDR3 contains 14 residues. The CDR3 protein is CASSLTENRETQYF.

The chain employs TRBV20-1 and TRBJ2-7; TCRdb indicates TRBD2, and absent DNA this call remains unverified. Germline values: CDR1 DFQATT, CDR2 SNEGSKA (reference sequence). CDR3 length: 14 residues. The chain's CDR3 is CSAYLKRDPYEQYF.

This sequence joins TRBV11-2 and TRBJ2-3; absent DNA, TCRdb's TRBD2 call cannot be checked. The germline CDR1 and CDR2 sequences are SGHAT and FQNNGV. The CDR3 covers 13 residues. The CDR3 loop reads CASSTGVADTQYF.

The chain employs TRBV12-3 or TRBV12-4 and TRBJ2-2; checking the TCRdb D call of TRBD2 is not possible without DNA. CDR3 length: 18 residues. This CDR3 reads CASSLTSGSATNTGELFF.

The rearrangement links TRBV5-1 to TRBJ2-3. Per the germline V gene, CDR1 is SGHRS and CDR2 is YFSETQ. This CDR3 comprises 13 residues. The CDR3 region is CASRDSGTDTQYF.

This rearrangement joins TRBV6-2 or TRBV6-3 to TRBJ2-7; TCRdb names TRBD2, which stays unverified in the absence of DNA. From germline, CDR1 is MNHEY and CDR2 SVGEGT. The CDR3 runs 14 residues. CDR3: CASSYWAGSGEQYF.

The chain couples TRBV11-1 to TRBJ2-1. Germline V gives CDR1 SGHAT, CDR2 FQDESV (reference sequence). CDR3 length: 13 amino acids. CDR3 protein: CASSLEFGNEQFF.